This T cell receptor (beta chain) derives from a study of T cell repertoires in cytomegalovirus infection. Study in general: It was the public TCR beta signatures that indicated both CMV infection and matching HLA type.

TCRdb reanalysed the reads using MiXCR and keeps one entry per CDR3 protein. The table records around 450,000 distinct CDR3 sequences, 10% to 12% of them present only once. The CDR3 is made up of 12 amino acids. Per the germline V gene, CDR1 is SQVTM and CDR2 is ANQGSEA. V lost 3 bases, J lost 8 bases, and 13 bases lay in between. In regard to this clonotype: Its antigen is as yet unknown.

Study findings and constraints: CMV-specific TCR beta clonotypes restricted by HLA-C dominated the ex vivo response.

The TCR comes from a human donor in good health (CMV status not recorded). Some clones in this sample may be carry-over from other donors' samples. What was sequenced was PBMCs. The gene calls are TRBV29-1 and TRBJ1-1, with TRBD1 as a possible D gene (6 bases). In DNA form, the CDR3 reads TGCAGCGTTGACCCGACCAGGGGAGAAGCTTTCTTT. This translates into CSVDPTRGEAFF.